This T cell receptor delta chain came from a study of γδ T cells in repeated Plasmodium falciparum infection. Study information: Malaria-naive adults were infected with P. falciparum NF54 four times over roughly 640 days. Some Malian samples span acute malaria episodes; others come from no-transmission periods.

TCRdb reprocessed the multiplex PCR reads using CATT. The sample contains around 82,000 delta-chain clones, more than 1.4% of which appear only once. General study findings and limits: Vgamma9/Vdelta2+ T cells showed a stable polyclonal repertoire with shared TCRgamma sequences.

CDR1 TSWWSYY and CDR2 QGS come from the germline V gene. The CDR3 is made up of 15 amino acids. Gammadelta T cells were flow-sorted from PBMC into Vgamma9/Vdelta2+ and Vdelta2-negative populations for bulk analysis. Of note for this clone: Its target is unknown. Translating this DNA gives a protein that differs at residue 13 from the TCRdb one, which belongs to a much larger clone; a read error is likely, and the protein shown is this translation.

This clonotype originated in a pool of human donors (malaria-infected and uninfected, not separated). No J gene was called, and the V gene is TRDV1; TRDD3 is the table's D call and was not checked against the DNA. What was sequenced was gamma-delta T cells from blood. The CDR3: CALGGPIRVTDKPIF. Written as DNA, the CDR3 is TGTGCTCTTGGGGGGCCGATCCGGGTTACCGATAAACCCATCTTT.